The present TCR beta chain was sequenced within a study of regulatory T cells in long-lasting Graves disease. Overall study findings and caveats: Samples came from peripheral blood alone, without thyroid tissue.

This sample's time point: persistent/refractory GD, antithyroid drugs over 5 years with positive TRAb. The TCR library used RNA extracted from PBMCs. The patients were drawn from one endocrinology department in Xi'an, China. This clonotype has just a few counts. What it recognizes is unknown. Building the TCR beta libraries relied on iRepertoire HTBI primers, and CDR3 regions underwent Arm-PCR. Original processing notes: Samples revealed approximately 60 TRBV and 15 or so TRBJ segments. TCRdb ran MiXCR on the multiplex PCR reads and lists one entry per CDR3 protein. Clone size and V and J calls follow TCRdb, not the original study. The data show roughly 500,000 distinct CDR3 sequences, about a fifth seen once. Here the sequenced sample was peripheral blood mononuclear cells (PBMCs), taken when the disease was refractory, from a patient treated with antithyroid drugs. The receptor's source is a female donor with Graves disease.

This chain's CDR3 is CASSQEAGDQPQHF. Here the CDR3 DNA reads TGTGCCAGCAGCCAAGAGGCCGGGGATCAGCCCCAGCATTTT. The chain couples TRBV3-1 to TRBJ1-5; D gene uncertain. The CDR3 has 14 residues. V lost 0 bases and J 5 bases, leaving 8 bases between the germline ends. Germline CDR1 and CDR2: LGHDT and YNNKEL (reference sequence).